This T cell receptor (beta chain) originates from a study of preoperative IRX-2 immunotherapy in early breast cancer (dated by TCRdb to between 2019 and 2020). The library was produced with the immunoSEQ multiplex PCR assay. Held by TCRdb, this immuneACCESS table contains in-frame sequences only and omits some clones. Under half of the omission traces to an unresolved V gene where checked; the cause of the rest is unknown. In this sample the table shows about 23,000 clones, about 95% of which occur a single time. Of the sample, 15% to 20% is held by the ten largest clones. Note on this clone: Its binding antigen is unknown. No base qualities exist here, and no much larger clone lies one base off it.

Ends trimmed: V by 5 bases, J by 2 bases; bases unmatched to a gene: 3. The CDR3, cysteine through phenylalanine, is 13 amino acids long. The DNA shown is the 39-base CDR3, in frame from base 1. From a lookup of the germline V gene, CDR1 and CDR2 are MDHEN and SYDVKM. Interpreted using the paper, the treatment or condition label stands for: preoperative locoregional IRX-2 cytokine immunotherapy. The samples were obtained from a phase Ib study in which preoperative, locoregional IRX-2 cytokine immunotherapy intended to prime immune responses was tested. Before surgery, IRX-2 was given to the donors, who were patients with early-stage breast cancer.

Recombination joined TRBV28 with TRBJ2-7; the junction holds 7 bases that match TRBD1. The sequences come from tumor tissue, collected after IRX-2 immunotherapy. The receptor was isolated from a human donor with breast cancer. The encoded CDR3 is CASSEGATYEQYF. At the DNA level, the sequence is TGTGCCAGCAGTGAGGGGGCTACCTACGAGCAGTACTTC.